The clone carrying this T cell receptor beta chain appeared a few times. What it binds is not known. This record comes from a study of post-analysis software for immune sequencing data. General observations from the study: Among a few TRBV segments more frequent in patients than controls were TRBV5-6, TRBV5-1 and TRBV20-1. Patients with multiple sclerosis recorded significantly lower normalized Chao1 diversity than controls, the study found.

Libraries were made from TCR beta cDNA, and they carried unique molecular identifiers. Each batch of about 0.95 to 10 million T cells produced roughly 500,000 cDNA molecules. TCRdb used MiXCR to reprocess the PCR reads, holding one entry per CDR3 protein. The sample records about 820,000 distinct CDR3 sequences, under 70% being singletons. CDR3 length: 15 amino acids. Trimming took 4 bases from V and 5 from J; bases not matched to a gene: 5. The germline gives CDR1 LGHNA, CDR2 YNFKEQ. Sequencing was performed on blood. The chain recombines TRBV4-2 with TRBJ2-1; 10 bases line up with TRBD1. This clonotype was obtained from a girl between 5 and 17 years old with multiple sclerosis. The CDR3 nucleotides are TGTGCCAGCAGCCTCGGGACAGGGGCGGACAATGAGCAGTTCTTC. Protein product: CASSLGTGADNEQFF.